This entry lists 26 T cell receptor beta chains sequenced from one sample in a study of T-cell memory formation after mild COVID-19. TCRdb passed the 5' RACE reads through MiXCR, listing each CDR3 protein once. The sample lists roughly 410,000 distinct CDR3 sequences, 24% occurring once. The sequenced sample was PBMCs or a T cell subset sorted from them (not recorded which). All receptors come from an adult woman who had mild COVID-19 (a few samples of this study predate the infection). Cell type and time point are not known.

The chain carries TRBV6-2 or TRBV6-3 and TRBJ2-1; D might be TRBD2 (6 bases). The CDR3 has 10 residues. Germline-derived CDR1 and CDR2 are MNHEY and SVGEGT. The germline V and J ends were trimmed by 5 bases and 12 bases, with 8 bases remaining between them. CDR3 amino acids: CASSRDWQFF. The DNA of the CDR3 is TGTGCCAGCAGTCGGGACTGGCAGTTCTTC.

This clonotype came up a few times. This chain's CDR3 is CASQFFAGPSQETQYF. The CDR3 region has the DNA TGCGCCAGCCAGTTTTTTGCGGGCCCTTCCCAAGAGACCCAGTACTTC. The chain joins TRBV5-1 to TRBJ2-5, with D tentatively TRBD2 (5 bases). This CDR3 has 16 amino acids. Germline CDR1 SGHRS, CDR2 YFSETQ. V shed 7 bases and J shed 1 base, with 20 bases lying between them.

The CDR3 reads CATSVRDSYEQYF. The CDR3, as DNA: TGTGCCACCAGCGTACGAGACTCCTACGAGCAGTACTTC. The chain is built from TRBV24-1 and TRBJ2-7; D gene unclear. The CDR3 is 13 amino acids. Germline V gene data show CDR1 as KGHDR and CDR2 as SFDVKD. V was clipped by 7 bases and J by 0 bases, with 9 bases between them.

This clonotype has a count of ten or more. The chain is built from TRBV5-1 and TRBJ2-5; D might be TRBD1 (5 bases). This CDR3 spans 14 amino acids. V dropped 0 bases and J dropped 1 base, with 7 bases sitting between them. Germline CDR1 is SGHRS and CDR2 is YFSETQ. The CDR3 region is CASSLVTGQETQYF. CDR3 coding DNA: TGCGCCAGCAGCTTGGTAACAGGCCAAGAGACCCAGTACTTC.

This clonotype appeared a few times. The V call is TRBV5-1, the J call TRBJ1-5; the D gene is possibly TRBD1 (5 bases). Trimming left V 5 bases short and J 3 bases short, with 9 bases between. CDR1 is SGHRS and CDR2 is YFSETQ in the germline V gene. The CDR3 extends over 13 amino acids. The CDR3 sequence: CASRSGFNQPQHF. The CDR3 bases are TGCGCCAGCAGGTCAGGGTTCAATCAGCCCCAGCATTTT.

This clonotype was counted between two and nine times. The chain has TRBV12-3 or TRBV12-4 and TRBJ2-7; D unresolved. Trimming left V 1 base short and J 5 bases short, with 6 bases between. This CDR3 has 12 residues. CDR3 amino acids: CASSLDTDEQYF. As DNA, the CDR3 is TGTGCCAGCAGTTTAGATACCGACGAGCAGTACTTC.

V usage is TRBV7-9 and J usage is TRBJ2-1; D possibly corresponds to TRBD2 (6 bases). V was trimmed by 5 bases and J by 6 bases, leaving 11 bases between them. Germline CDR1 reads SEHNR; CDR2 reads FQNEAQ (reference sequence). The CDR3 runs to 13 residues. This chain's CDR3 is CASSPTSFNEQFF. The CDR3, as DNA: TGTGCCAGCAGCCCAACTAGCTTCAATGAGCAGTTCTTC.

The chain links TRBV4-1 to TRBJ2-2; D call uncertain. The CDR3 is 14 amino acids. The germline V gene has CDR1 MGHRA and CDR2 YSYEKL. V was cut by 3 bases and J by 4 bases, with 9 bases left in between. CDR3 in amino acids: CASSQLAITGELFF. The CDR3 DNA reads TGCGCCAGCAGCCAGTTAGCCATCACCGGGGAGCTGTTTTTT.

This clonotype was picked up a small number of times. The chain has TRBV5-6 and TRBJ2-1; D gene ambiguous. The CDR3 totals 13 residues. Germline CDR1 is SGHDT and CDR2 is YYEEEE. V was clipped by 2 bases and J by 5 bases, with 8 bases between them. CDR3 nucleotides: TGTGCCAGCAGCTTACGTAGCAACAATGAGCAGTTCTTC. Protein: CASSLRSNNEQFF.

There are many counts of this clonotype. The chain carries TRBV5-5 and TRBJ2-7; 9 nucleotides align to TRBD2. Germline V gene lookup returns CDR1 SGHKS and CDR2 YYEKEE (reference sequence). The CDR3 runs 14 residues. V was clipped by 6 bases and J by 6 bases; unmatched bases: 10. The CDR3 loop reads CASTGAGGQGEQYF. CDR3 in DNA: TGTGCCAGCACCGGAGCGGGAGGTCAAGGCGAGCAGTACTTC.

This clonotype has a count of ten or more. The genes are TRBV5-1 and TRBJ1-2; 7 nucleotides match TRBD1. The CDR3 runs to 16 residues. From germline, CDR1 is SGHRS and CDR2 YFSETQ. The V gene end was trimmed by 1 base and the J gene end by 1 base; junction bases not matched to a gene: 7. The CDR3 bases are TGCGCCAGCAGCTTGCAGGGGGGTATTAATAACTATGGCTACACCTTC. The encoded protein is CASSLQGGINNYGYTF.

The chain employs TRBV6-5 and TRBJ2-7, with a weak D call TRBD2 (5 bases). CDR3 length: 14 amino acids. Germline lookup yields CDR1 MNHEY and CDR2 SVGAGI. Trimming stripped 4 bases from V and 2 bases from J, with 12 bases between. CDR3 sequence: CASSSLAFPYEQYF. Here the CDR3 DNA reads TGTGCCAGCAGTTCCCTAGCTTTTCCCTACGAGCAGTACTTC.

This clonotype was recorded a few times. The V call is TRBV7-2, the J call TRBJ2-7, with a tentative D call TRBD2 (5 bases). With 11 bases removed from V and 3 bases from J, the gap between germline ends came to 17 bases. Germline loops: CDR1 SGHTA, CDR2 FQGNSA. This CDR3 spans 13 amino acids. CDR3 in amino acids: CACDGETHYEQYF. The CDR3 nucleotides read TGTGCCTGCGACGGGGAGACTCACTACGAGCAGTACTTC.

There are a few counts of this clonotype. The chain has TRBV7-2 and TRBJ2-3; 13 bases line up with TRBD2. Germline values: CDR1 SGHTA, CDR2 FQGNSA. The CDR3 spans 16 residues. Unmatched junction bases numbered 6, after V lost 4 bases and J lost 5 bases. The CDR3 region is CASSSRLAGGGDTQYF. The CDR3 nucleotides read TGTGCCAGCAGCTCGCGACTAGCGGGAGGAGGAGATACGCAGTATTTT.

This clonotype appeared a few times. The chain joins TRBV15 to TRBJ2-1; a possible D gene is TRBD2 (5 bases). There are 11 residues in the CDR3. V lost 3 bases, J lost 11 bases, and 8 bases lay in between. The germline V gene encodes CDR1 LNHNV and CDR2 YYDKDF (reference sequence). The CDR3 coding sequence is TGTGCCACCAGCAGGCCGGGAAAGCAGTTCTTC. As protein: CATSRPGKQFF.

This clonotype has more than one count but fewer than ten. This may arise from a read error, as a much more abundant clone is one base away. The chain uses TRBV29-1 and TRBJ2-5; D is undetermined. The CDR3 is made up of 12 amino acids. Trimming left V 4 bases short and J 1 base short, with 7 bases between. Germline V gene sequence: CDR1 SQVTM, CDR2 ANQGSEA. The chain's CDR3 is CSVAPSQETQYF. The CDR3 DNA is TGCAGCGTTGCCCCGTCCCAAGAGACCCAGTACTTC.

Concerning this clonotype: A much more abundant neighbour one base away suggests this may be a read error. J is TRBJ1-2 and V is TRBV5-1, with a tentative D call TRBD1 (6 bases). Germline-derived CDR1 and CDR2 are SGHRS and YFSETQ. The CDR3 runs to 15 residues. The V gene lost 3 bases and the J gene lost 4 bases, with 16 bases spanning the gap. The CDR3 region is CASSSRTVGGYGYTF. The CDR3 DNA reads as TGCGCCAGCAGCTCCAGGACAGTGGGGGGCTATGGCTACACCTTC.

The chain couples TRBV5-6 to TRBJ1-3; possibly TRBD1 for D (6 bases). V lost 0 bases, J lost 6 bases, and 10 bases lay in between. The CDR3 sequence is 14 residues long. CDR1 is SGHDT, CDR2 YYEEEE, per germline. CDR3 sequence reads: CASSLDRVKNTIYF. Written as DNA, the CDR3 is TGTGCCAGCAGCTTGGACAGGGTGAAAAACACCATATATTTT.

This clonotype has only a few counts. The genes are TRBV5-1 and TRBJ2-2, with 9 nucleotides matching TRBD2. V was clipped by 4 bases and J by 4 bases; unmatched bases: 8. The germline CDR1 and CDR2 sequences are SGHRS and YFSETQ. The CDR3 extends over 16 amino acids. The CDR3 bases are TGCGCCAGCAGCAGCCCTAGCGGGGCCCTCACCGGGGAGCTGTTTTTT. Protein sequence: CASSSPSGALTGELFF. Full variable domain (missing parts from reference TRBV5-1 and TRBJ2-2): KAGVTQTPRYLIKTRGQQVTLSCSPISGHRSVSWYQQTPGQGLQFLFEYFSETQRNKGNFPGRFSGRQFSNSRSEMNVSTLELGDSALYLCASSSPSGALTGELFFGEGSRLTVL.

The rearrangement uses TRBV24-1 and TRBJ2-1; TRBD2 aligns across 8 bases. CDR1 is KGHDR, CDR2 SFDVKD, per germline. Trimming removed 1 base from V and 0 bases from J; junction bases left unmatched: 4. The CDR3 extends over 17 amino acids. CDR3 region: CATSDFRLAGSYNEQFF. The CDR3 DNA reads TGTGCCACCAGTGATTTCCGGCTAGCGGGCTCCTACAATGAGCAGTTCTTC.

This clonotype was seen a few times. The V call is TRBV20-1, the J call TRBJ1-1; D unresolved. CDR1 DFQATT and CDR2 SNEGSKA come from the germline V gene (reference sequence). Trimming cost V 0 bases and J 3 bases, with 11 bases left between them. This CDR3 is built from 14 residues. The CDR3 is CSARDLGADTEAFF. In nucleotides, the CDR3 is TGCAGTGCTAGAGATCTCGGCGCGGACACTGAAGCTTTCTTT.

Many counts were recorded for this clonotype. The chain has TRBV7-9 and TRBJ1-2; D might be TRBD1 (5 bases). Looked up from germline, CDR1 is SEHNR and CDR2 is FQNEAQ (reference sequence). The CDR3 length is 14 residues. The V gene lost 7 bases and the J gene lost 3 bases, with 15 bases spanning the gap. The CDR3 bases are TGTGCCAGCACCCGGGCAGGGACGGACTATGGCTACACCTTC. Its protein is CASTRAGTDYGYTF.

In its sample, this clonotype was seen a few times. This chain uses TRBV4-2 with TRBJ2-3; 8 bases fit TRBD2. The CDR3 is 14 residues long. The germline CDR1 and CDR2 sequences are LGHNA and YNFKEQ. V trimming: 8 bases; J trimming: 6 bases; junction bases outside the gene matches: 10. The CDR3 DNA is TGTGCCAGCTCATTGGTAGCGGGGTGGGATACGCAGTATTTT. Protein sequence: CASSLVAGWDTQYF.

The chain uses TRBV12-3 or TRBV12-4 and TRBJ2-1; TRBD2 matches 9 bases. V shed 5 bases, J shed 5 bases, and the junction held 10 bases outside the gene matches. This CDR3 contains 16 residues. Here the CDR3 DNA reads TGTGCCAGCAGTATCCCCAGCGGGGGGCATAACAATGAGCAGTTCTTC. Translating it yields CASSIPSGGHNNEQFF.

In its sample, this clonotype was seen a few times. V usage is TRBV10-3 and J usage is TRBJ1-1; the D gene is possibly TRBD1 (5 bases). Trimming shortened V by 8 bases and J by 4 bases, and 14 bases separated the two germline ends. The germline CDR1 and CDR2 sequences are ENHRY and SYGVKD. The CDR3 sequence is 13 residues long. CDR3 region: CAIGAYGGTEAFF. As DNA, the CDR3 is TGTGCCATCGGGGCGTACGGGGGCACTGAAGCTTTCTTT.

The chain joins TRBV12-3 or TRBV12-4 to TRBJ1-2, with TRBD1 matching 8 bases. Trimming cost V 3 bases and J 3 bases; bases outside gene matches: 9. The CDR3 consists of 16 residues. Here the CDR3 reads CASSLGSQGADYGYTF. DNA for the CDR3: TGTGCCAGCAGTTTGGGGAGTCAGGGGGCGGACTATGGCTACACCTTC.